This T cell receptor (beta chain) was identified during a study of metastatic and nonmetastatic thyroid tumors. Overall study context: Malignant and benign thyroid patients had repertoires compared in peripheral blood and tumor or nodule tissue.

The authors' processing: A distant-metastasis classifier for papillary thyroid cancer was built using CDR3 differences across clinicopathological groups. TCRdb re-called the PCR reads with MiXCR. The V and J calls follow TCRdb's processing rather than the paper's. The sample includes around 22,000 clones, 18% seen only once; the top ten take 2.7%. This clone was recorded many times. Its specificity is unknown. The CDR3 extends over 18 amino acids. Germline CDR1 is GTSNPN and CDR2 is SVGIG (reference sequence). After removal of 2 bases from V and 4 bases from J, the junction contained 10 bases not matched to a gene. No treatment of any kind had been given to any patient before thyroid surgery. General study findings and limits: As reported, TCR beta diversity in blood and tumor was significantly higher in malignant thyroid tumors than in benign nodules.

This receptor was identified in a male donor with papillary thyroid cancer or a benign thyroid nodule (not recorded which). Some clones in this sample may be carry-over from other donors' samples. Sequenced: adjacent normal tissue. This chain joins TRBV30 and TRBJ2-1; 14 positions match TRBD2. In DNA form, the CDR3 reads TGTGCCTGGAGTCCCGGGACTAGCGGGAGAATAGGGTACAATGAGCAGTTCTTC. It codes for CAWSPGTSGRIGYNEQFF.